Here is one T cell receptor (beta chain) with its context. Trimming took 6 bases from V and 6 from J, leaving 11 bases between them. This CDR3 has 12 amino acids. The TCR beta CDR3 regions underwent amplification from RNA transcripts. RT-PCR was first run with HTBI primers, then multiplex PCR in a second round. TCRdb ran MiXCR on the multiplex PCR reads and lists one entry per CDR3 protein. The sample lists roughly 700,000 distinct CDR3 sequences, about 44% occurring once. Moderate-to-severe activity, CAS ≥3, NOSPECS ≥4 and duration under 3 months were recorded for donors with ophthalmopathy. PBMCs were obtained from roughly 9.9 ml of fresh peripheral blood. This entry comes from a study of Graves' ophthalmopathy and Graves' hyperthyroidism. Turning to the study itself: Before any treatment was given, at initial diagnosis, peripheral blood was collected.

The J gene is TRBJ1-1, the V gene TRBV12-3 or TRBV12-4, with TRBD1 as a possible D gene (5 bases). Sequencing was performed on peripheral blood. The receptor was isolated from an adult man with Graves' ophthalmopathy. The CDR3 region has the DNA TGTGCCAGCAGAAGGGGCGACGCTGAAGCTTTCTTT. It yields the protein CASRRGDAEAFF.